The rows below give T cell receptor beta chains drawn from one sample of a study of T cell repertoires in cytomegalovirus infection. TCRdb ran MiXCR on the reads and lists one entry per CDR3 protein. Of approximately 500,000 distinct CDR3 sequences detected, approximately 17% appear once; the ten largest clones hold 24%. The sequencing sample was made of CD8+ T cells from PBMCs. These receptors were taken from a human donor in good health (CMV status not recorded). Some clones in this sample may be carry-over from other donors' samples. The CDR3 runs from the conserved cysteine through the conserved F or W.

>TRBV29-1|TRBJ2-2|17
CSVEGTSGRRNTGELFF
>TRBV7-9|TRBJ2-2|18
CASSSLPRDRELTGELFF
>TRBV4-1|TRBJ2-5|15
CASSQTGRLQETQYF
>TRBV20-1|TRBJ2-7|15
CSARLAGGPSYEQYF
>TRBV10-2|TRBJ2-3|15
CASSEPDYTTDTQYF
>TRBV6-6|TRBJ2-5|18
CASRAIAGGPPYQETQYF
>TRBV11-2|TRBJ2-7|14
CASSLGPDTYEQYF
>TRBV14|TRBJ1-1|15
CASSQEPGLGTEAFF
>TRBV6-6|TRBJ1-1|12
CASARGGTEAFF
>TRBV4-1|TRBJ2-7|13
CASSQARGNEQYF
>TRBV4-1|TRBJ2-7|16
CASRQLEDSSSYEQYF